Sequencing of this TCR beta chain was carried out in a study of blood T cell repertoires in COVID-19. Clones were read by immunoSEQ multiplex PCR, and TCRdb kept only the in-frame ones, dropping some. This sample carries about 160,000 clones, 82% of them seen once, and the ten largest clones take approximately 10%. Input material: peripheral blood. The TCR was taken from a woman over 75 with active or convalescent COVID-19.

The DNA for the CDR3 is TGCGCCAGCAGCTTGGTCAGGGGTGATGAGCAGTTCTTC. This codes for CASSLVRGDEQFF. This chain uses TRBV5-1 with TRBJ2-1; tentatively, D is TRBD1 (6 bases). V was clipped by 0 bases and J by 8 bases, with 9 bases between them. Germline CDR1 is SGHRS and CDR2 is YFSETQ. The CDR3 is 13 residues long.